Listed here is a single T cell receptor beta chain. The entry originates in a study of blood T cell repertoires in COVID-19. Background on the study: Both acute and convalescent COVID-19 samples were obtained from the United States, Italy and Spain. PBMCs, B-cell-depleted T cells, or T cells provided the cDNA or gDNA that made up the material.

In the source study's methods: Estimated nucleated cell counts came from reference gene primer amplification. Some clones are missing from TCRdb's copy, which holds only in-frame ones; the method was immunoSEQ multiplex PCR. The V and J calls and clone size were taken over from that table, and D and trimming were inferred from the DNA. Among approximately 180,000 clones listed, 82% were seen once. CDR1 is MNHEY and CDR2 is SMNVEV in the germline V gene (reference sequence). The CDR3 totals 13 residues. Between the trimmed V and J ends, which lost 6 bases and 4 bases, there was a span of 12 bases. Sequenced: peripheral blood. The chain links TRBV27 to TRBJ1-1; D is perhaps TRBD1 (5 bases). The sequence was collected from a woman aged 70-85 years with acute or convalescent COVID-19. The CDR3 DNA follows: TGTGCCAGCAGCCTGGGGCCGGTCACTGAAGCTTTCTTT. As protein: CASSLGPVTEAFF.